This note documents a single T cell receptor (beta chain) sequence. The sample originates from a study of blood T cell repertoires in COVID-19. Authors' analysis steps: Reference gene primers were amplified, and this amplification served to estimate nucleated cell counts. Data came from immunoSEQ multiplex PCR; TCRdb stores just in-frame clones and leaves some out. V and J calls plus clone size are reproduced from that table; the DNA served to infer D and trimming. The table includes 55,000 to 90,000 clones, roughly nine tenths detected once. The CDR3 totals 15 residues. The germline CDR1 and CDR2 sequences are KGHSH and LQKENI. V lost 6 bases and J lost 1; bases outside the gene matches: 7.

The sample taken for sequencing was peripheral blood. The TCR sequence derives from a man between 65 and 85 years old with active COVID-19. The chain carries TRBV18 and TRBJ2-5, with 8 bases fitting TRBD2. CDR3 loop: CASSPVAGPQETQYF. In DNA, the CDR3 is TGTGCCAGCTCCCCCGTAGCGGGGCCCCAAGAGACCCAGTACTTC.